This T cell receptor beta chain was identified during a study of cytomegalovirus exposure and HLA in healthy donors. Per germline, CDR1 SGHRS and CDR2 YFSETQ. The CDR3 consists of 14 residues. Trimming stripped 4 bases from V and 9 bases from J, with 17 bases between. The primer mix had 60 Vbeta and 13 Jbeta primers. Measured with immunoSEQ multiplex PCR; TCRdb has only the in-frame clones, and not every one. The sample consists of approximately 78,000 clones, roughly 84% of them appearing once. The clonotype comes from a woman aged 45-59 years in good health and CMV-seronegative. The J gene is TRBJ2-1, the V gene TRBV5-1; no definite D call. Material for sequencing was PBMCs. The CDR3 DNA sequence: TGCGCCAGCAGCAAAGCCCTCACGGGTGGTGAGCAGTTCTTC. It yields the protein CASSKALTGGEQFF.